A single sample is the source of the 27 T cell receptor beta chains below, sequenced in a study of blood T cell repertoires in COVID-19. Sequenced by immunoSEQ multiplex PCR; TCRdb stores in-frame clones only, minus some. The sample yields tens of thousands of clones, around 90% seen once. The sample consisted of peripheral blood. The receptors come from an elderly woman with active or convalescent COVID-19.

The count of this clone is one. This chain connects TRBV19 to TRBJ2-3, with TRBD2 matching 9 bases. Trimming removed 3 bases from V and 4 bases from J; junction bases left unmatched: 5. This CDR3 region has 15 residues. The germline gives CDR1 LNHDA, CDR2 SQIVND (reference sequence). CDR3 region: CASSIASGNADTQYF. Written as DNA, the CDR3 is TGTGCCAGTAGTATCGCTAGCGGGAATGCAGATACGCAGTATTTT.

The chain employs TRBV7-9 and TRBJ2-2, with no clear D. Trimming removed 4 bases from V and 0 bases from J, with 6 bases in between. The germline V gene encodes CDR1 SEHNR and CDR2 FQNEAQ (reference sequence). The CDR3 sequence is 14 residues long. For the CDR3, the DNA is TGTGCCAGCAGCTACATCGCGAACACCGGGGAGCTGTTTTTT. It codes for CASSYIANTGELFF.

The gene calls are TRBV15 and TRBJ2-7; D gene uncertain. Trimming pared 1 base from V and 1 base from J, leaving 8 bases between. Germline V gene data show CDR1 as LNHNV and CDR2 as YYDKDF (reference sequence). This CDR3 has 14 amino acids. CDR3 region: CATSRVGPSYEQYF. CDR3 nucleotides: TGTGCCACCAGCAGAGTTGGCCCTTCCTACGAGCAGTACTTC.

The chain carries TRBV3-1 (or the pseudogene TRBV3-2) and TRBJ1-1, with D unresolved. V dropped 1 base and J dropped 7 bases, with 10 bases sitting between them. The CDR3 runs to 13 residues. CDR1 is LGHDT, CDR2 YNNKEL, per germline (reference sequence). The CDR3: CASSQGVGSEAFF. The CDR3 coding sequence is TGTGCCAGCAGCCAAGGCGTTGGGAGTGAAGCTTTCTTT.

The chain uses TRBV28 and TRBJ1-5, with TRBD1 matching over 10 bases. The trim removed 7 bases at V and 4 bases at J, leaving 13 bases unmatched. Looked up from germline, CDR1 is MDHEN and CDR2 is SYDVKM. The CDR3 loop spans 17 amino acids. CDR3 sequence (DNA): TGTGCCAGCATTCCTAGCGCGGGGACAGGGGATAATCAGCCCCAGCATTTT. Translation: CASIPSAGTGDNQPQHF.

The J gene is TRBJ1-1, the V gene TRBV28; D is perhaps TRBD1 (6 bases). Trimming shortened V by 6 bases and J by 5 bases, and 13 bases separated the two germline ends. This CDR3 is built from 13 residues. Germline assignment: CDR1 MDHEN and CDR2 SYDVKM. In DNA, the CDR3 is TGTGCCAGCAGGTGGGGGCTTGCGACTGAAGCTTTCTTT. Amino acid sequence: CASRWGLATEAFF.

The CDR3, as DNA: TGTGCCAGCAGCCCATCCCTAGCGGGATACCAAGAGACCCAGTACTTC. It yields the protein CASSPSLAGYQETQYF. V gene TRBV9 combines with J gene TRBJ2-5; the match to TRBD2 covers 9 bases. The CDR3 is made up of 16 amino acids. The V segment lost 4 bases and the J segment 0 bases; nucleotides outside the gene matches: 7. Germline-derived CDR1 and CDR2 are SGDLS and YYNGEE.

The chain links TRBV4-3 to TRBJ2-3, with 9 bases that match TRBD1. J gave up 5 bases and V 1 base, and 4 bases lay outside the gene matches. CDR1 LGHNA and CDR2 YSLEER come from the germline V gene. The length of the CDR3 is 15 residues. The CDR3 DNA reads TGCGCCAGCAGCCAAGTTCTGGGACAGGGAGATACGCAGTATTTT. This translates into CASSQVLGQGDTQYF.

The CDR3 nucleotides are TGTGCCAGCAGCCAAGAGGGGCAAGCTTATGGCTACACCTTC. As protein: CASSQEGQAYGYTF. This chain uses TRBV3-1 (or the pseudogene TRBV3-2) with TRBJ1-2, with D possibly matching TRBD1 (5 bases). In germline, CDR1 is LGHDT, CDR2 YNNKEL (reference sequence). The CDR3 contains 14 residues. Trimming pared 0 bases from V and 5 bases from J, leaving 10 bases between.

The J gene is TRBJ1-1, the V gene TRBV10-2; tentatively, D is TRBD1 (6 bases). Trimming cost V 8 bases and J 5 bases, with 21 bases left between them. CDR1 is WSHSY and CDR2 is SAAADI in the germline V gene. CDR3 length: 15 residues. The CDR3 spells CASAQTGFGKTEAFF. DNA of the CDR3: TGCGCCAGCGCCCAAACAGGGTTCGGGAAGACTGAAGCTTTCTTT.

This clone has a single count. This chain links TRBV2 with TRBJ2-3; 11 bases line up with TRBD2. Germline loops: CDR1 SNHLY, CDR2 FYNNEI. V was clipped by 2 bases and J by 6 bases; unmatched bases: 4. The CDR3 runs 15 residues. The CDR3 protein is CASSELAGGGDTQYF. The CDR3 nucleotides read TGTGCCAGCAGTGAACTAGCGGGAGGCGGGGATACGCAGTATTTT.

The J gene is TRBJ2-7, the V gene TRBV18; tentative D call: TRBD1 (5 bases). V was shortened by 10 bases and J by 4 bases, with 14 bases between the two germline ends. Germline lookup yields CDR1 KGHSH and CDR2 LQKENI. The CDR3 contains 12 residues. The CDR3 reads CATQGDGYEQYF. CDR3 nucleotide sequence: TGTGCCACCCAGGGTGATGGATACGAGCAGTACTTC. Full variable domain (outside the CDR3, taken from reference TRBV18 and TRBJ2-7): NAGVMQNPRHLVRRRGQEARLRCSPMKGHSHVYWYRQLPEEGLKFMVYLQKENIIDESGMPKERFSAEFPKEGPSILRIQQVVRGDSAAYFCATQGDGYEQYFGPGTRLTVT.

The chain couples TRBV9 to TRBJ2-3; 9 bases are a match to TRBD2. Germline V gene lookup returns CDR1 SGDLS and CDR2 YYNGEE. The CDR3 sequence is 14 residues long. Trimming took 2 bases from V and 7 from J; bases not matched to a gene: 5. The CDR3, as DNA: TGTGCCAGCAGCGTCGAGACTAGCGGTAATACGCAGTATTTT. Translating it yields CASSVETSGNTQYF.

The chain employs TRBV7-8 and TRBJ1-2; 7 positions agree with TRBD1. With 1 base clipped from V and 5 bases from J, the junction kept 10 bases outside the gene matches. CDR1 and CDR2 from the germline V gene are SGHVS and FQNEAQ. The CDR3 has 16 residues. The DNA for the CDR3 is TGTGCCAGCAGCTTAGGAATTAGGGGGCTGGGGTATGGCTACACCTTC. It encodes CASSLGIRGLGYGYTF.

CDR3 residues: CASSSTGGNEQFF. CDR3 sequence (DNA): TGTGCCAGCAGTTCGACAGGGGGGAATGAGCAGTTCTTC. This chain joins TRBV7-2 and TRBJ2-1; 9 bases fit TRBD1. The CDR3 has 13 residues. Germline CDR1 reads SGHTA; CDR2 reads FQGNSA. J lost 7 bases, V lost 6 bases, and 4 bases had no gene match.

This clone appeared a single time. V is TRBV6-6 and J is TRBJ2-7; 9 nucleotides align to TRBD2. Losses at the gene ends were 8 bases for V and 6 bases for J; bases not matched to a gene: 11. The V gene's germline CDR1 is MNHNY and CDR2 SVGAGI (reference sequence). The CDR3 is 14 residues long. As DNA, the CDR3 is TGTGCCAGCGGATTCTTAGCGGGGGTTGGCGAGCAGTACTTC. Residues: CASGFLAGVGEQYF.

This rearrangement joins TRBV18 to TRBJ2-5, with 10 bases aligning to TRBD1. This CDR3 region has 17 residues. The J segment lost 4 bases and the V segment lost 6 bases, leaving 14 bases of the junction unmatched. Germline V lookup: CDR1 KGHSH, CDR2 LQKENI. The CDR3 sequence is CASSPGTGASLVETQYF. DNA of the CDR3: TGTGCCAGCTCGCCCGGGACAGGGGCATCCCTGGTAGAGACCCAGTACTTC.

This clone has just one count. The V and J genes are TRBV30 and TRBJ2-5; 7 bases are shared with TRBD1. The length of the CDR3 is 15 residues. Germline CDR1 reads GTSNPN; CDR2 reads SVGIG (reference sequence). V shed 0 bases and J 4 bases; nucleotides not matched to a gene: 8. The CDR3, as DNA: TGTGCCTGGAGTGTAACGGGACAGAGGGGAGAGACCCAGTACTTC. Translated, it gives CAWSVTGQRGETQYF.

The rearrangement joins TRBV4-3 to TRBJ1-5, with D tentatively TRBD1 (5 bases). Germline V gives CDR1 LGHNA, CDR2 YSLEER. Trimming removed 2 bases at V and 10 bases at J, with 12 bases between. The CDR3 totals 13 residues. The CDR3 protein is CASSQSYQGPQHF. CDR3 DNA: TGCGCCAGCAGCCAATCCTATCAGGGACCCCAGCATTTT.

This chain connects TRBV5-6 to TRBJ2-7; D may be TRBD1 (6 bases). CDR1 is SGHDT and CDR2 is YYEEEE in the germline V gene. CDR3 length: 13 residues. Trimming left V 1 base short and J 3 bases short, with 8 bases between. CDR3 coding DNA: TGTGCCAGCAGCTTGACAGGGATCTACGAGCAGTACTTC. The encoded protein is CASSLTGIYEQYF.

The J gene is TRBJ1-1, the V gene TRBV2; weak D call: TRBD1 (6 bases). This CDR3 is built from 15 residues. V lost 5 bases to trimming and J lost 7 bases, with 20 bases between them. Germline V gene data show CDR1 as SNHLY and CDR2 as FYNNEI. CDR3 sequence reads: CASSPLVQGSGEAFF. The CDR3 coding sequence is TGTGCCAGCAGTCCTTTGGTGCAGGGGAGTGGTGAAGCTTTCTTT.

This rearrangement joins TRBV11-2 to TRBJ2-3, with TRBD2 matching over 7 bases. The CDR3 totals 15 residues. Germline values: CDR1 SGHAT, CDR2 FQNNGV. V was pared by 5 bases and J by 0 bases, with 5 bases of the junction left unmatched. CDR3 nucleotide sequence: TGTGCCAGCAGCGTCTCTAGCGGAAGCACAGATACGCAGTATTTT. Translating it yields CASSVSSGSTDTQYF.

J is TRBJ2-7 and V is TRBV6-6, with 7 nucleotides matching TRBD2. Germline lookup yields CDR1 MNHNY and CDR2 SVGAGI (reference sequence). CDR3 length: 14 residues. J was trimmed by 5 bases and V by 0 bases; bases with no gene match: 4. The CDR3, as DNA: TGTGCCAGCAGTTACTCGCGGGGGACCGACGAGCAGTACTTC. Protein: CASSYSRGTDEQYF.

The rearrangement joins TRBV6-1 to TRBJ2-1; 9 bases are shared with TRBD2. V lost 3 bases and J lost 8; bases outside the gene matches: 11. This CDR3 comprises 16 residues. CDR1 is MNHNS and CDR2 is SASEGT in the germline V gene. The CDR3 DNA sequence: TGTGCCAGCAGTGACATAGCGGGAGCCGAGTGGCATGAGCAGTTCTTC. This translates into CASSDIAGAEWHEQFF.

The chain employs TRBV14 and TRBJ1-2; 10 positions agree with TRBD1. With 3 bases clipped from V and 3 bases from J, the junction kept 7 bases outside the gene matches. Germline V gene data show CDR1 as SGHDN and CDR2 as FVKESK. The CDR3 sequence is 16 residues long. The DNA for the CDR3 is TGTGCCAGCAGCCAGTATACCGGGACAGGGGACTATGGCTACACCTTC. Translation gives CASSQYTGTGDYGYTF.

This rearrangement joins TRBV28 to TRBJ1-2; D uncertain. Germline V CDR1 and CDR2: MDHEN, SYDVKM. This CDR3 is built from 12 residues. V was clipped by 6 bases and J by 8 bases, with 13 bases between them. The CDR3 reads CASRISGEGYTF. CDR3 sequence (DNA): TGTGCCAGCAGAATTTCTGGGGAGGGCTACACCTTC.

This sequence joins TRBV19 and TRBJ1-5; D gene ambiguous. V was pared by 3 bases and J by 0 bases, with 9 bases between. This CDR3 contains 15 residues. CDR1 is LNHDA, CDR2 SQIVND, per germline (reference sequence). CDR3 nucleotide sequence: TGTGCCAGTAGTATGGGTCAGGTTAGCAATCAGCCCCAGCATTTT. Its protein product is CASSMGQVSNQPQHF.